These 30 T cell receptor beta chains were sequenced from one sample in a study of identical twins. TCRdb re-called the 5' RACE reads with MiXCR, one entry per CDR3 protein. Of 410,000 or so distinct CDR3 sequences in the sample, 18% were seen once. Sample: naive T cells sorted from blood. Receptors were obtained from a man in his fifties or sixties in good health.

This clonotype showed up just a few times. CDR3 protein: CASSYTTAGSGSPLHF. The CDR3 DNA reads TGTGCCAGCAGTTACACAACAGCAGGTAGCGGGTCACCCCTCCACTTT. This rearrangement joins TRBV6-5 to TRBJ1-6, with D unresolved. This CDR3 region has 16 residues. V gave up 2 bases and J gave up 10 bases, with 18 bases separating them. In germline, CDR1 is MNHEY, CDR2 SVGAGI.

This clonotype was found a few times. The J gene is TRBJ2-7, the V gene TRBV29-1; the D gene could be TRBD1 or TRBD2 (5 bases each). This CDR3 comprises 12 residues. V lost 6 bases to trimming and J lost 2 bases, with 11 bases between them. Germline V CDR1 and CDR2: SQVTM, ANQGSEA. The CDR3 DNA sequence: TGCAGCGTGGGGGACCTAACCTACGAGCAGTACTTC. It translates to CSVGDLTYEQYF.

This sequence joins TRBV7-9 and TRBJ1-1; tentative D call: TRBD1 (6 bases). The CDR3 is 14 residues long. The V gene's germline CDR1 is SEHNR and CDR2 FQNEAQ (reference sequence). V lost 1 base and J 8 bases, leaving 14 bases between the germline ends. DNA for the CDR3: TGTGCCAGCAGCTTAGTAGAACCCGGACAGGAAGCTTTCTTT. Encoded protein: CASSLVEPGQEAFF.

In its sample, this clonotype was seen many times. The chain couples TRBV25-1 to TRBJ2-3; D is undetermined. Germline V gene data show CDR1 as MGHDK and CDR2 as SYGVNS. CDR3 length: 12 residues. Trimming shortened V by 3 bases and J by 5 bases, and 6 bases separated the two germline ends. The CDR3 region has the DNA TGTGCCAGCAGTGATATGGGAGATACGCAGTATTTT. Translation gives CASSDMGDTQYF.

This clonotype has just a few counts. The chain has TRBV6-5 and TRBJ2-1, with 9 bases lining up with TRBD2. This CDR3 contains 15 residues. V was pared by 0 bases and J by 9 bases, with 6 bases of the junction left unmatched. Germline assignment: CDR1 MNHEY and CDR2 SVGAGI. The CDR3 loop reads CASSYSVGTSFEQFF. The CDR3 DNA follows: TGTGCCAGCAGTTACTCTGTTGGGACTAGCTTTGAGCAGTTCTTC.

This chain links TRBV9 with TRBJ2-3; 9 bases fit TRBD2. The length of the CDR3 is 16 residues. Germline CDR1 reads SGDLS; CDR2 reads YYNGEE. J gave up 4 bases and V 4 bases, and 10 bases lay outside the gene matches. The CDR3 reads CASSPTSGPGSDTQYF. As DNA, the CDR3 is TGTGCCAGCAGCCCCACTAGCGGGCCAGGCTCAGATACGCAGTATTTT.

The table lists this clonotype with many counts. V is TRBV20-1 and J is TRBJ1-1, with 7 bases matching TRBD1. V lost 5 bases, J lost 0 bases, and 0 bases stayed unmatched. Germline CDR1 DFQATT, CDR2 SNEGSKA (reference sequence). This CDR3 has 12 residues. The CDR3 is CSAGQVNTEAFF. The CDR3 DNA reads as TGCAGTGCTGGACAGGTGAACACTGAAGCTTTCTTT.

The table lists this clonotype with a few counts. The gene calls are TRBV10-3 and TRBJ1-1, with D perhaps matching TRBD1 (5 bases). Germline lookup yields CDR1 ENHRY and CDR2 SYGVKD. V lost 4 bases and J lost 0, with 15 bases in between. The CDR3 consists of 16 residues. CDR3 nucleotides: TGTGCCATCAGTGGGGGGGTCCGTTCCATGAACACTGAAGCTTTCTTT. It specifies CAISGGVRSMNTEAFF.

The CDR3: CSARPDRAESYNEQFF. The CDR3 region has the DNA TGCAGTGCTAGACCGGACAGGGCTGAATCCTACAATGAGCAGTTCTTC. The V call is TRBV20-1, the J call TRBJ2-1; 8 bases are a match to TRBD1. The germline V gene encodes CDR1 DFQATT and CDR2 SNEGSKA (reference sequence). The ends lost 2 bases at V and 1 base at J; junction bases unmatched: 7. The CDR3 runs to 16 residues.

The V and J genes are TRBV29-1 and TRBJ2-1, with 7 positions matching TRBD2. V lost 2 bases, J lost 4 bases, and 5 bases stayed unmatched. Germline lookup yields CDR1 SQVTM and CDR2 ANQGSEA. This CDR3 has 14 amino acids. In DNA, the CDR3 is TGCAGCGTTGAATACACTAGCGATTACAATGAGCAGTTCTTC. This codes for CSVEYTSDYNEQFF.

In its sample, this clonotype was seen a few times. The chain combines TRBV7-9 with TRBJ2-7, with no clear D. V was clipped by 1 base and J by 3 bases, with 10 bases between them. CDR1 is SEHNR, CDR2 FQNEAQ, per germline (reference sequence). The CDR3 loop spans 14 amino acids. This CDR3 reads CASSLGGLFYEQYF. In DNA form, the CDR3 reads TGTGCCAGCAGCTTAGGAGGTCTATTCTACGAGCAGTACTTC.

The sample holds many counts of this clonotype. The chain couples TRBV4-3 to TRBJ2-5; D call uncertain. This CDR3 contains 16 residues. CDR1 LGHNA and CDR2 YSLEER come from the germline V gene. Between the trimmed V and J ends, which lost 2 bases and 0 bases, there was a span of 13 bases. The CDR3 reads CASSQTSGEYQETQYF. CDR3 sequence (DNA): TGCGCCAGCAGCCAAACCTCTGGCGAGTACCAAGAGACCCAGTACTTC.

The chain uses TRBV15 and TRBJ2-7; 10 nucleotides align to TRBD1. The V gene end was trimmed by 3 bases and the J gene end by 0 bases; junction bases not matched to a gene: 5. The germline gives CDR1 LNHNV, CDR2 YYDKDF (reference sequence). This CDR3 contains 16 residues. CDR3 protein: CATSRPGQGTSYEQYF. CDR3 in DNA: TGTGCCACCAGCAGGCCGGGACAGGGGACCTCCTACGAGCAGTACTTC.

This clonotype was counted between two and nine times. This sequence joins TRBV6-2 or TRBV6-3 and TRBJ2-5; 7 bases align to TRBD1. Trimming took 5 bases from V and 4 from J; bases not matched to a gene: 4. Germline V gene data show CDR1 as MNHEY and CDR2 as SVGEGT. This CDR3 has 13 residues. The DNA of the CDR3 is TGTGCCAGCAGTCCGGGACAGATAGAGACCCAGTACTTC. Translating gives CASSPGQIETQYF.

This clonotype showed up many times. The chain has TRBV12-5 and TRBJ1-3; D not resolved. Germline V gene data show CDR1 as LGHNT and CDR2 as FRNRAP. Deletions cut 1 base from V and 6 bases from J, with 7 bases between. The CDR3 is 13 residues long. CDR3 amino acids: CASGLAGENTIYF. The CDR3 nucleotides are TGTGCTAGTGGTTTGGCAGGCGAAAACACCATATATTTT.

The chain joins TRBV2 to TRBJ1-5; 7 positions match TRBD1. Germline CDR1 SNHLY, CDR2 FYNNEI. There are 14 residues in the CDR3. After removal of 5 bases from V and 4 bases from J, the junction contained 5 bases not matched to a gene. The CDR3 DNA reads as TGTGCCAGCAGTTATGACAGGGTTAATCAGCCCCAGCATTTT. The encoded protein is CASSYDRVNQPQHF.

Only a few counts were recorded for this clonotype. This chain joins TRBV20-1 and TRBJ1-2, with 8 bases matching TRBD1. Germline V gives CDR1 DFQATT, CDR2 SNEGSKA (reference sequence). V lost 6 bases to trimming and J lost 8 bases; unmatched junction nucleotides: 17. There are 15 residues in the CDR3. CDR3 in amino acids: CSAIDFQDRESGYTF. CDR3 nucleotides: TGCAGTGCCATCGACTTCCAGGACAGGGAATCCGGCTACACCTTC.

A few counts support this clonotype. The chain carries TRBV5-1 and TRBJ2-1, with 10 bases aligning to TRBD2. V shed 0 bases and J 5 bases; nucleotides not matched to a gene: 11. The length of the CDR3 is 18 residues. The V gene's germline CDR1 is SGHRS and CDR2 YFSETQ. CDR3 region: CASSLDGLAGVSDNEQFF. The CDR3 nucleotides read TGCGCCAGCAGCTTGGATGGTCTAGCGGGAGTTTCGGACAATGAGCAGTTCTTC.

This chain links TRBV6-5 with TRBJ2-7, with 11 bases identical to TRBD1. Looked up from germline, CDR1 is MNHEY and CDR2 is SVGAGI. This CDR3 spans 16 amino acids. Trimming removed 0 bases from V and 3 bases from J; junction bases left unmatched: 4. The CDR3 region is CASSYSTGTGGYEQYF. The CDR3 DNA reads TGTGCCAGCAGTTACTCGACCGGGACAGGGGGCTACGAGCAGTACTTC.

This clonotype has a handful of counts. J is TRBJ1-6 and V is TRBV20-1; TRBD1 might be the D (5 bases). V was trimmed by 2 bases and J by 3 bases, leaving 8 bases between them. This CDR3 is built from 14 residues. Germline CDR1 DFQATT, CDR2 SNEGSKA (reference sequence). The chain's CDR3 is CSARQGFYNSPLHF. The DNA for the CDR3 is TGCAGTGCTAGACAGGGCTTCTATAATTCACCCCTCCACTTT.

This clonotype was seen repeatedly, ten times or more. The J gene is TRBJ2-3, the V gene TRBV15, with 11 bases matching TRBD2. The V gene end was trimmed by 3 bases and the J gene end by 3 bases; junction bases not matched to a gene: 5. The CDR3 runs to 16 residues. CDR1 is LNHNV, CDR2 YYDKDF, per germline (reference sequence). CDR3 protein: CATSRTSGEGTDTQYF. The CDR3 bases are TGTGCCACCAGCAGGACTAGCGGGGAGGGGACAGATACGCAGTATTTT.

The chain couples TRBV4-1 to TRBJ2-7; 7 bases agree with TRBD2. V lost 0 bases to trimming and J lost 6 bases; unmatched junction nucleotides: 11. Germline CDR1 MGHRA, CDR2 YSYEKL. The CDR3 sequence is 16 residues long. CDR3 sequence: CASSQDAGLPIVEQYF. For the CDR3, the DNA is TGCGCCAGCAGCCAAGATGCGGGACTACCCATAGTCGAGCAGTACTTC.

This clonotype was counted between two and nine times. The V gene is TRBV10-2, the J gene TRBJ2-2; 8 bases line up with TRBD2. The J segment lost 6 bases and the V segment lost 7 bases, leaving 4 bases of the junction unmatched. The CDR3 is made up of 13 amino acids. Germline V lookup: CDR1 WSHSY, CDR2 SAAADI. CDR3 loop: CASKGLGAGELFF. The CDR3 coding sequence is TGCGCCAGCAAGGGACTAGGGGCCGGGGAGCTGTTTTTT.

This clonotype was recorded a few times. V usage is TRBV7-9 and J usage is TRBJ1-1; D ambiguous. Looked up from germline, CDR1 is SEHNR and CDR2 is FQNEAQ (reference sequence). The CDR3 has 13 residues. V was pared by 5 bases and J by 4 bases, with 11 bases between. This CDR3 is CASSLSGTTEAFF. Written as DNA, the CDR3 is TGTGCCAGCAGCCTTAGCGGTACCACTGAAGCTTTCTTT.

This clonotype appeared many times. V and J are TRBV9 and TRBJ2-1; D gene uncertain. Germline V CDR1 and CDR2: SGDLS, YYNGEE. Trimming stripped 8 bases from V and 2 bases from J, with 11 bases between. The CDR3 has 13 residues. The CDR3 spells CASQIRPYNEQFF. CDR3 in DNA: TGTGCCAGTCAGATACGCCCCTACAATGAGCAGTTCTTC. Using reference TRBV9 and TRBJ2-1 for the parts outside the CDR3, the full variable domain is DSGVTQTPKHLITATGQRVTLRCSPRSGDLSVYWYQQSLDQGLQFLIQYYNGEERAKGNILERFSAQQFPDLHSELNLSSLELGDSALYFCASQIRPYNEQFFGPGTRLTVL.

This clonotype was detected a few times. This rearrangement joins TRBV6-2 or TRBV6-3 to TRBJ2-5; 7 bases fit TRBD1. Germline CDR1 MNHEY, CDR2 SVGEGT. Germline trimming cut 6 bases from V and 3 bases from J; bases unmatched to any gene: 16. The CDR3 has 17 residues. The CDR3 nucleotides read TGTGCCAGCAGCAACGGGACCTTGACAGGGTTAGAAGAGACCCAGTACTTC. As protein: CASSNGTLTGLEETQYF.

This clonotype was detected many times. The chain carries TRBV4-2 and TRBJ2-2; a weak D match, TRBD2 (6 bases). V shed 4 bases and J shed 4 bases, with 19 bases lying between them. This CDR3 has 17 residues. Germline V gene data show CDR1 as LGHNA and CDR2 as YNFKEQ. The CDR3 spells CASSLRGGRAGTGELFF. The DNA of the CDR3 is TGTGCCAGCAGCCTAAGAGGTGGTAGAGCGGGCACCGGGGAGCTGTTTTTT.

This clonotype was detected only a few times. The genes are TRBV6-1 and TRBJ2-2; D may be TRBD2 (5 bases). The CDR3 totals 14 residues. Germline V gives CDR1 MNHNS, CDR2 SASEGT. V was shortened by 7 bases and J by 4 bases, with 13 bases between the two germline ends. The CDR3 bases are TGTGCCAGCACGTCTTGGAGGAGCACCGGGGAGCTGTTTTTT. Its translation: CASTSWRSTGELFF.

The chain recombines TRBV7-2 with TRBJ2-1; 13 positions match TRBD2. This CDR3 comprises 14 residues. The V and J ends lost 5 bases and 10 bases, in that order; junction bases with no gene match: 5. CDR1 SGHTA and CDR2 FQGNSA come from the germline V gene. In DNA form, the CDR3 reads TGTGCCAGCAGCATCGGGACTAGCGGGGTCGAGCAGTTCTTC. Its protein product is CASSIGTSGVEQFF.

The chain couples TRBV24-1 to TRBJ2-1, with 8 bases that match TRBD2. Germline V CDR1 and CDR2: KGHDR, SFDVKD. The CDR3 runs to 13 residues. With V trimmed by 5 bases and J by 9 bases, 5 bases remained unmatched. CDR3 amino acids: CATSVAGGREQFF. CDR3 nucleotides: TGTGCCACCAGTGTGGCGGGGGGACGTGAGCAGTTCTTC.